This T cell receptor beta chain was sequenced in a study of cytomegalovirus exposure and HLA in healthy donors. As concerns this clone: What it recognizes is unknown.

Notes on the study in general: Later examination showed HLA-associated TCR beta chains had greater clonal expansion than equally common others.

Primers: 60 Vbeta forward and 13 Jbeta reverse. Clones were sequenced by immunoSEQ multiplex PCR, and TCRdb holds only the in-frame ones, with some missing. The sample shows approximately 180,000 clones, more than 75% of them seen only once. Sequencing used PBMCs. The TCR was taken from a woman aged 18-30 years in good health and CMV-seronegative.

This CDR3 reads CASSPTKGKNTGELFF. Here the CDR3 DNA reads TGCGCCAGCAGCCCGACTAAGGGTAAAAACACCGGGGAGCTGTTTTTT. The rearrangement links TRBV4-1 to TRBJ2-2, with D tentatively TRBD2 (5 bases). The V end was cut by 4 bases, the J end by 2 bases, with 14 bases between. Germline CDR1 MGHRA, CDR2 YSYEKL. The CDR3 is made up of 16 amino acids.